The rows below give T cell receptor beta chains drawn from one sample of a study of human T cells and chemical hapten exposure. Each CDR3 protein gets one entry after TCRdb re-called the RACE reads with MiXCR. The data show approximately 350,000 distinct CDR3 sequences, with under 6.5% seen just once and more than 5.5% held by the top ten. The sample was whole blood, taken in connection with sensitization to the hapten diphenylcyclopropenone (DPC). These receptor sequences come from a woman aged 18-35 years with alopecia areata. Some clones in this sample may be carry-over from other donors' samples. CDR3s leave out the opening cysteine and the closing phenylalanine or tryptophan. Fields, in order: J gene, V gene, CDR3 protein.

J gene: TRBJ2-3
V gene: TRBV28
CDR3 protein: ASSFSSGDLRGEEDTQY

J gene: TRBJ1-4
V gene: TRBV2
CDR3 protein: ASSTGISSTNEKLF

J gene: TRBJ2-7
V gene: TRBV6-2/TRBV6-3
CDR3 protein: ASSPPGEQY

J gene: TRBJ1-5
V gene: TRBV28
CDR3 protein: ASTLILQGNQPQH

J gene: TRBJ2-5
V gene: TRBV6-5
CDR3 protein: ASSYFGLAGPRETQY

J gene: TRBJ1-3
V gene: TRBV7-8
CDR3 protein: ASSRDQDRGSSGNTIY

J gene: TRBJ2-2
V gene: TRBV3-1
CDR3 protein: ASSPEGLAGLLTPGSCF

J gene: TRBJ1-3
V gene: TRBV28
CDR3 protein: ASNEGTATLSGNTIY

J gene: TRBJ2-1
V gene: TRBV6-2/TRBV6-3
CDR3 protein: ASSSSGTGGHEQF

J gene: TRBJ1-1
V gene: TRBV4-3
CDR3 protein: ASSQDPVDAGSTEAF

J gene: TRBJ2-7
V gene: TRBV9
CDR3 protein: ASSVDGAAAYEQY

J gene: TRBJ1-2
V gene: TRBV12-3/TRBV12-4
CDR3 protein: ASSPNPGQRGNGYT